What follows are 25 T cell receptor beta chains derived from one specimen sequenced in a study of regulatory T cells in long-lasting Graves disease. Time point: newly diagnosed GD, antithyroid drugs for less than 3 months. TCR sequences were obtained from RNA taken from PBMCs. Building the TCR beta libraries relied on iRepertoire HTBI primers, and CDR3 regions underwent Arm-PCR. TCRdb redid the calling of the multiplex PCR reads with MiXCR, one entry per CDR3 protein. In the table there are around 450,000 distinct CDR3 sequences, around 16% of which are singletons. The same sample was also used in a study of T cells in Graves' hyperthyroidism and ophthalmopathy.

The specimen was peripheral blood mononuclear cells (PBMCs), collected at new diagnosis, from a patient treated with antithyroid drugs. The receptors were gathered from a woman in her forties with Graves disease.

This clonotype appeared a few times. CDR3 DNA sequence: TGTGCCAGCAGCGGACAGGCGGGCGGGTCACCCCTCCACTTT. Translating gives CASSGQAGGSPLHF. The V and J genes are TRBV6-2 or TRBV6-3 and TRBJ1-6, with 7 bases matching TRBD1. With 6 bases clipped from V and 10 bases from J, the junction kept 9 bases outside the gene matches. CDR3 length: 14 residues. Germline loops: CDR1 MNHEY, CDR2 SVGEGT.

This clonotype was found many times. The chain links TRBV11-2 to TRBJ1-5, with D hard to call. CDR1 and CDR2 (germline): SGHAT, FQNNGV. Trimming cost V 7 bases and J 1 base, with 14 bases left between them. The CDR3 extends over 15 amino acids. The CDR3 DNA is TGTGCCAGCATCACGGGGAGCAGAAGCAATCAGCCCCAGCATTTT. Residues: CASITGSRSNQPQHF.

The sample holds a few counts of this clonotype. This may stem from a read error, because a much larger clone lies one nucleotide away. J is TRBJ2-7 and V is TRBV28, with 9 positions matching TRBD1. Germline V gene sequence: CDR1 MDHEN, CDR2 SYDVKM. This CDR3 region has 16 residues. Trimming cost V 8 bases and J 1 base; bases outside gene matches: 12. CDR3 region: CASGPLPGQGSYEQYF. The CDR3 nucleotides are TGTGCCAGCGGCCCATTGCCGGGACAGGGTTCCTACGAGCAGTACTTC.

Many counts were recorded for this clonotype. This chain links TRBV6-1 with TRBJ2-3; 11 bases fit TRBD2. The germline CDR1 and CDR2 sequences are MNHNS and SASEGT. V gave up 6 bases and J gave up 5 bases; unmatched junction bases: 7. The CDR3 extends over 15 amino acids. The CDR3 spells CASSSAGLAGDTQYF. CDR3 nucleotide sequence: TGTGCCAGCAGCTCCGCCGGACTAGCGGGAGATACGCAGTATTTT.

The chain joins TRBV20-1 to TRBJ2-7; D may be TRBD2 (5 bases). The CDR3 contains 14 residues. Germline V lookup: CDR1 DFQATT, CDR2 SNEGSKA (reference sequence). The CDR3 DNA is TGCAGCGTTGAAAAATACGGGGATACGGGCGAGCAGTACTTC. It codes for CSVEKYGDTGEQYF.

This clonotype has at least ten counts. The chain has TRBV20-1 and TRBJ2-7, with 8 bases lining up with TRBD2. Trimming cost V 2 bases and J 4 bases; bases outside gene matches: 4. The CDR3 has 13 residues. CDR1 is DFQATT, CDR2 SNEGSKA, per germline (reference sequence). In DNA, the CDR3 is TGCAGTGCTAGACTAGCGGGTGCTTACGAGCAGTACTTC. Translated: CSARLAGAYEQYF.

This clonotype was picked up a small number of times. This sequence joins TRBV27 and TRBJ2-2; no clear D gene. The ends were cut back, 4 bases at V and 6 bases at J, with 6 bases in the middle. This CDR3 has 12 residues. In germline, CDR1 is MNHEY, CDR2 SMNVEV (reference sequence). DNA for the CDR3: TGTGCCAGCAGTTCCATTTCCGGGGAGCTGTTTTTT. Translation: CASSSISGELFF.

In its sample, this clonotype was seen many times. The V call is TRBV19, the J call TRBJ1-4, with a possible D match to TRBD1 (5 bases). Looked up from germline, CDR1 is LNHDA and CDR2 is SQIVND (reference sequence). Trimming took off 5 bases at V and 15 bases at J, with 22 bases between the two ends. The CDR3 consists of 14 residues. The CDR3 nucleotides read TGTGCCAGTAGTTCATGGACATCCCCGGTCGTATTGTTTTTT. Translated, it gives CASSSWTSPVVLFF.

CDR3 sequence reads: CASSSQRASGNNEQFF. CDR3 nucleotides: TGTGCCAGCAGCTCCCAGAGGGCTAGCGGGAATAATGAGCAGTTCTTC. The chain is built from TRBV7-8 and TRBJ2-1; the match to TRBD2 covers 9 bases. The CDR3 length is 16 residues. The germline V gene has CDR1 SGHVS and CDR2 FQNEAQ. V was clipped by 4 bases and J by 7 bases; unmatched bases: 11.

At least ten counts were recorded for this clonotype. J is TRBJ2-1 and V is TRBV9; weak D call: TRBD2 (5 bases). V dropped 0 bases and J dropped 1 base, with 8 bases sitting between them. The CDR3 runs 15 residues. CDR1 is SGDLS, CDR2 YYNGEE, per germline. The CDR3 loop reads CASSVESGSYNEQFF. The CDR3 DNA reads TGTGCCAGCAGCGTAGAGAGCGGTTCCTACAATGAGCAGTTCTTC.

The chain employs TRBV6-5 and TRBJ2-5; 12 bases are a match to TRBD2. V shed 2 bases and J 4 bases; nucleotides not matched to a gene: 5. The CDR3 sequence is 16 residues long. Germline CDR1 and CDR2: MNHEY and SVGAGI. CDR3 coding DNA: TGTGCCAGCAGTTACATGCCGGGACTAGCGGGAGAGACCCAGTACTTC. It encodes CASSYMPGLAGETQYF.

The sample holds a few counts of this clonotype. The V and J genes are TRBV29-1 and TRBJ2-2; 10 positions match TRBD2. This CDR3 contains 13 residues. The V and J ends lost 4 bases and 6 bases, in that order; junction bases with no gene match: 2. Germline V gene lookup returns CDR1 SQVTM and CDR2 ANQGSEA. CDR3 DNA: TGCAGCGTTGTCAGCGGGAGGGCCGGGGAGCTGTTTTTT. It yields the protein CSVVSGRAGELFF.

This clonotype was seen repeatedly, ten times or more. The chain links TRBV7-8 to TRBJ2-2, with D uncertain. The germline CDR1 and CDR2 sequences are SGHVS and FQNEAQ. V shed 2 bases and J shed 3 bases, with 13 bases lying between them. This CDR3 is 16 amino acids long. The CDR3 region is CASSLSSDGYTGELFF. Written as DNA, the CDR3 is TGTGCCAGCAGCTTATCTTCGGACGGTTACACCGGGGAGCTGTTTTTT. The whole variable domain, remainder taken from reference TRBV7-8 and TRBJ2-2, is GAGVSQSPRYKVAKRGQDVALRCDPISGHVSLFWYQQALGQGPEFLTYFQNEAQLDKSGLPSDRFFAERPEGSVSTLKIQRTQQEDSAVYLCASSLSSDGYTGELFFGEGSRLTVL.

The chain carries TRBV27 and TRBJ2-3, with D possibly being TRBD2 (5 bases). Germline CDR1 reads MNHEY; CDR2 reads SMNVEV (reference sequence). The CDR3 sequence is 16 residues long. Between the trimmed V and J ends, which lost 6 bases and 1 base, there was a span of 17 bases. CDR3 amino acids: CASSIIGVSGTDTQYF. CDR3 in DNA: TGTGCCAGCAGCATAATCGGGGTGTCCGGCACAGATACGCAGTATTTT.

The sample holds many counts of this clonotype. The chain combines TRBV2 with TRBJ1-3, with TRBD1 matching 7 bases. After removal of 0 bases from V and 0 bases from J, the junction contained 8 bases not matched to a gene. Germline CDR1 SNHLY, CDR2 FYNNEI. This CDR3 has 18 residues. The CDR3 DNA sequence: TGTGCCAGCAGTGAAGCGGTACAGGGGTCCCTCTCTGGAAACACCATATATTTT. Translated: CASSEAVQGSLSGNTIYF. The full variable domain, rest sourced from reference TRBV2 and TRBJ1-3, is EPEVTQTPSHQVTQMGQEVILRCVPISNHLYFYWYRQILGQKVEFLVSFYNNEISEKSEIFDDQFSVERPDGSNFTLKIRSTKLEDSAMYFCASSEAVQGSLSGNTIYFGEGSWLTVV.

This clonotype showed up many times. V is TRBV10-3 and J is TRBJ2-1; no firm D call. V gave up 3 bases and J gave up 7 bases, with 7 bases separating them. This CDR3 contains 12 residues. Looked up from germline, CDR1 is ENHRY and CDR2 is SYGVKD. CDR3 bases: TGTGCCATCAGTGATTTCAAGAATGAGCAGTTCTTC. It encodes CAISDFKNEQFF.

This clonotype has ten or more counts. V usage is TRBV19 and J usage is TRBJ1-3; tentatively, D is TRBD1 (6 bases). Germline assignment: CDR1 LNHDA and CDR2 SQIVND (reference sequence). The germline V and J ends were trimmed by 7 bases and 0 bases, with 10 bases remaining between them. There are 14 residues in the CDR3. For the CDR3, the DNA is TGTGCCAGTACCCGGACAGACTCTGGAAACACCATATATTTT. This codes for CASTRTDSGNTIYF.

The sample holds many counts of this clonotype. This rearrangement joins TRBV29-1 to TRBJ2-1, with 7 bases that match TRBD1. V lost 4 bases, J lost 4 bases, and 7 bases stayed unmatched. This CDR3 comprises 14 residues. CDR1 is SQVTM, CDR2 ANQGSEA, per germline. The CDR3 sequence is CSVGSRGRYNEQFF. The CDR3 DNA sequence: TGCAGCGTTGGGTCAAGGGGGCGGTACAATGAGCAGTTCTTC.

This clonotype appeared many times. This chain joins TRBV2 and TRBJ1-1, with D unresolved. The CDR3 runs to 14 residues. The V and J ends lost 4 bases and 0 bases respectively, with 9 bases between them. Germline V lookup: CDR1 SNHLY, CDR2 FYNNEI. The CDR3 sequence: CASSGVEMNTEAFF. CDR3 bases: TGTGCCAGCAGTGGAGTCGAGATGAACACTGAAGCTTTCTTT.

This clonotype was seen many times. The chain couples TRBV20-1 to TRBJ2-1; 15 bases map to TRBD2. V shed 5 bases and J 1 base; nucleotides not matched to a gene: 9. Germline lookup yields CDR1 DFQATT and CDR2 SNEGSKA (reference sequence). The CDR3 is made up of 18 amino acids. In DNA form, the CDR3 reads TGCAGTGCTTTCACACCGGGACTAGCGGGGGGATCCTACAATGAGCAGTTCTTC. This codes for CSAFTPGLAGGSYNEQFF.

This clonotype was seen a handful of times. The rearrangement links TRBV4-1 to TRBJ2-7; no firm D call. CDR3 size: 15 residues. Trimming removed 2 bases at V and 5 bases at J, with 16 bases between. Germline lookup yields CDR1 MGHRA and CDR2 YSYEKL. This CDR3 is CASSQSFDGANEQYF. The DNA for the CDR3 is TGCGCCAGCAGCCAATCCTTTGACGGAGCGAACGAGCAGTACTTC.

V is TRBV13 and J is TRBJ2-2; D might be TRBD1 (6 bases). Germline CDR1 PRHDT, CDR2 FYEKMQ (reference sequence). V lost 4 bases, J lost 0 bases, and 9 bases lay in between. The CDR3 sequence is 15 residues long. This chain's CDR3 is CASSSRTANTGELFF. Here the CDR3 DNA reads TGTGCCAGCAGCTCGAGGACAGCGAACACCGGGGAGCTGTTTTTT.

The chain is built from TRBV5-1 and TRBJ2-3; D is possibly TRBD1 (6 bases). The V and J ends lost 4 bases and 0 bases respectively, with 15 bases between them. The V gene's germline CDR1 is SGHRS and CDR2 YFSETQ. The CDR3 covers 16 residues. The CDR3 DNA follows: TGCGCCAGCAGCCAAGCAGGGGCCTCTAGCACAGATACGCAGTATTTT. This encodes CASSQAGASSTDTQYF.

Ten or more counts support this clonotype. This chain connects TRBV28 to TRBJ2-5; D may be TRBD2 (6 bases). The CDR3 loop spans 17 amino acids. Trimming cost V 5 bases and J 7 bases, with 26 bases left between them. CDR1 and CDR2 (germline): MDHEN, SYDVKM. CDR3 in DNA: TGTGCCAGCAGTAGAATGGAGGGCGTCGAAGAAGGTTGGACCCAGTACTTC. This encodes CASSRMEGVEEGWTQYF. The variable domain in full, completed from reference TRBV28 and TRBJ2-5, reads DVKVTQSSRYLVKRTGEKVFLECVQDMDHENMFWYRQDPGLGLRLIYFSYDVKMKEKGDIPEGYSVSREKKERFSLILESASTNQTSMYLCASSRMEGVEEGWTQYFGPGTRLLVL.

This clonotype showed up many times. The chain employs TRBV12-5 and TRBJ2-1; D not certain. The CDR3 loop spans 11 amino acids. CDR1 and CDR2 (germline): LGHNT, FRNRAP. V lost 6 bases to trimming and J lost 9 bases, with 9 bases between them. The CDR3 DNA reads as TGTGCTAGTGGCCCCTTCCCTGAGCAGTTCTTC. It codes for CASGPFPEQFF.